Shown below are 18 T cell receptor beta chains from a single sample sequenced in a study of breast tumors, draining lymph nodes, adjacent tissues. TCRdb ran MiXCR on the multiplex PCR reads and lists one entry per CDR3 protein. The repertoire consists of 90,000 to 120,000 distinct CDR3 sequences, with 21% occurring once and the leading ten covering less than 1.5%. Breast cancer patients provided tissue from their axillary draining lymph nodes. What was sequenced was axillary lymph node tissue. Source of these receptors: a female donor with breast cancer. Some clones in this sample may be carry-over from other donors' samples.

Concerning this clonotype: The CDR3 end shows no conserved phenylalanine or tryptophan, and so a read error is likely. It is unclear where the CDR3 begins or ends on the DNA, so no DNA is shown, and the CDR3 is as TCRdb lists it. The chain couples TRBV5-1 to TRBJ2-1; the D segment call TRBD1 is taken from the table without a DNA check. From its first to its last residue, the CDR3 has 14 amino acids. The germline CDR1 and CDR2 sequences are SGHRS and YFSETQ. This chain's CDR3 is CASRQGGYGYTFGS.

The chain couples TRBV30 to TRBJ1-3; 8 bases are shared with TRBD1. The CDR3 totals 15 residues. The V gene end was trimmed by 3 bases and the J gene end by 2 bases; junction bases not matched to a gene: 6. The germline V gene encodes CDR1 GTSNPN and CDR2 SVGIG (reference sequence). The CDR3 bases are TGTGCCTGGAGGCGAACAGGGGGGACTGGAAACACCATATATTTT. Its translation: CAWRRTGGTGNTIYF.

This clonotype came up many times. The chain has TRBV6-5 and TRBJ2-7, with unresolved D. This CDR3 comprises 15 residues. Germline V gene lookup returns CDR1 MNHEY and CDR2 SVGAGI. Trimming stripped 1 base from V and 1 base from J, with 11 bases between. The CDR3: CASSYFRKGSYEQYF. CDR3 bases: TGTGCCAGCAGTTACTTCAGGAAGGGATCCTACGAGCAGTACTTC.

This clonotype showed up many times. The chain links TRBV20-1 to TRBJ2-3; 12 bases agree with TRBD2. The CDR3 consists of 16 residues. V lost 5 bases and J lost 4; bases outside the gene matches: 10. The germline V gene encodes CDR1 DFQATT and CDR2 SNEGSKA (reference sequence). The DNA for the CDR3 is TGCAGTGCTCAAGGACGACTAGCGGGAGTGGCAGATACGCAGTATTTT. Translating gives CSAQGRLAGVADTQYF.

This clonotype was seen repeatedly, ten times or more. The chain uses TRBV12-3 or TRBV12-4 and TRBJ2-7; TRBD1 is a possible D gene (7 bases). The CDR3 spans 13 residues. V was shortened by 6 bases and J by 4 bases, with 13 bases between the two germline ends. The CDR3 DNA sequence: TGTGCCAGCAGGTCCAGGGGGACTTACGAGCAGTACTTC. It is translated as CASRSRGTYEQYF.

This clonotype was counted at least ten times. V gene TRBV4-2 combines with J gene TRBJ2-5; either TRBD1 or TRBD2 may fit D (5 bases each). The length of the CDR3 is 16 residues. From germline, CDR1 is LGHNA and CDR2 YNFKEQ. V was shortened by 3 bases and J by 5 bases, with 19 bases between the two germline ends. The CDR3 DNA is TGTGCCAGCAGCCAGGGGGTTCGGGGCAGCACGGAGACCCAGTACTTC. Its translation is CASSQGVRGSTETQYF.

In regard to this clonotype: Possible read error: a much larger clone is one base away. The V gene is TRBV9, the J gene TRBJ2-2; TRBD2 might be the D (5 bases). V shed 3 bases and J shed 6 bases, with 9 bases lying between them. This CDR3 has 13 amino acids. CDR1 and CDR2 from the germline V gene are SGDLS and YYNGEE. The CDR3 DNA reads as TGTGCCAGCAGCGGAGGGTGTTCCGGGGAGCTGTTTTTT. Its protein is CASSGGCSGELFF.

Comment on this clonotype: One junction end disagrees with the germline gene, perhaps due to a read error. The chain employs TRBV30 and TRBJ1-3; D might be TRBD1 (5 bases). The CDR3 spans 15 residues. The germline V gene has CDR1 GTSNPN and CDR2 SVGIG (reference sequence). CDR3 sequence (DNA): TGTACCTGGAGTGTACTAGGGACCTCTGGAAACACCATATATTTT. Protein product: CTWSVLGTSGNTIYF.

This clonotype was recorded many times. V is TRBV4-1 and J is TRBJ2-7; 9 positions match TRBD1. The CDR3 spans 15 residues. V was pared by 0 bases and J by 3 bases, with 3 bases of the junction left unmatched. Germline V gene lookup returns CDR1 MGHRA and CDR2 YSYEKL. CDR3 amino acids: CASSQDNRGLYEQYF. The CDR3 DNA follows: TGCGCCAGCAGCCAAGACAACAGGGGGCTCTACGAGCAGTACTTC.

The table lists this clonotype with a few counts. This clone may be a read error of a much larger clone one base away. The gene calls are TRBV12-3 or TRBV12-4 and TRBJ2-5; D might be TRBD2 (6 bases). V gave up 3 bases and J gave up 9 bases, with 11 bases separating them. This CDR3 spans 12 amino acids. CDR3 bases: TGTGCCAGCAGTTTTCTATGGGGGGCCCAGTACTTC. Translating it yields CASSFLWGAQYF.

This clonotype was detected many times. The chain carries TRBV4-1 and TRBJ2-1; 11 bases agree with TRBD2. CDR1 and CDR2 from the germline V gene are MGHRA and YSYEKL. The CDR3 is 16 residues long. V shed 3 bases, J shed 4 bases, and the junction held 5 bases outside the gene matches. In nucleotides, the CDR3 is TGCGCCAGCAGCCAGTTAGCGGGAGGGATATACAATGAGCAGTTCTTC. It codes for CASSQLAGGIYNEQFF.

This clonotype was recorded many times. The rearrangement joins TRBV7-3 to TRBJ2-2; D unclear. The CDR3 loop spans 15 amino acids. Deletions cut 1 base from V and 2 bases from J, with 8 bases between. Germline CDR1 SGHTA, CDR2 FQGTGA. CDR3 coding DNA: TGTGCCAGCAGCTTAAGTACAGATAACACCGGGGAGCTGTTTTTT. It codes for CASSLSTDNTGELFF.

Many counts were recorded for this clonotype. CDR3 amino acids: CSASYLGAFGYTF. DNA of the CDR3: TGCAGTGCTAGTTATCTGGGGGCCTTTGGCTACACCTTC. This chain joins TRBV20-1 and TRBJ1-2, with D tentatively TRBD1 (6 bases). Trimming removed 3 bases at V and 7 bases at J, with 15 bases between. This CDR3 is 13 amino acids long. The V gene's germline CDR1 is DFQATT and CDR2 SNEGSKA (reference sequence).

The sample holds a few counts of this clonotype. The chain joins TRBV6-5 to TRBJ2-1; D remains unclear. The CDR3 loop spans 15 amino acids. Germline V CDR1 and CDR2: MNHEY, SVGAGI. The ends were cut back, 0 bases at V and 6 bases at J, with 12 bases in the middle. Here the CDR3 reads CASSYSLSRINEQFF. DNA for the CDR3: TGTGCCAGCAGTTACTCTTTGAGTAGAATCAATGAGCAGTTCTTC.

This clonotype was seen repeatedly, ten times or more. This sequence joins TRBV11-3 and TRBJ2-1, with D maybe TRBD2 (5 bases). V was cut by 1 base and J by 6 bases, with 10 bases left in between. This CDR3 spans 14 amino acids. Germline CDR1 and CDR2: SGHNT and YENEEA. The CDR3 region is CASSLGGLGNEQFF. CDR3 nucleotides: TGTGCCAGCAGCTTAGGCGGGTTGGGCAATGAGCAGTTCTTC.

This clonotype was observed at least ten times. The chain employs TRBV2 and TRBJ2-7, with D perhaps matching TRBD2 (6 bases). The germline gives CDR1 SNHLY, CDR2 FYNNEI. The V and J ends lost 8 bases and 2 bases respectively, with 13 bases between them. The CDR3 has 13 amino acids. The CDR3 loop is CASGGLATYEQYF. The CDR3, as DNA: TGTGCCAGCGGAGGCCTAGCGACCTACGAGCAGTACTTC.

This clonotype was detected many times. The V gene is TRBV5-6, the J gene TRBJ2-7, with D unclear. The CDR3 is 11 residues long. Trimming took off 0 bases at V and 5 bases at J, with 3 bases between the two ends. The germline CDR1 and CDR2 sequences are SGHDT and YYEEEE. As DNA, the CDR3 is TGTGCCAGCAGCTTGGCCAACGAGCAGTACTTC. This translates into CASSLANEQYF.

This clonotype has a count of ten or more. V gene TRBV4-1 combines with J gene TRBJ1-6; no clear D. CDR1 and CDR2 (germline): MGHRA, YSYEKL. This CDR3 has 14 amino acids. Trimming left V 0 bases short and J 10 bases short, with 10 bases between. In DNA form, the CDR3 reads TGCGCCAGCAGCCAAGATACGTTGGGATCACCCCTCCACTTT. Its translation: CASSQDTLGSPLHF.